Listed below are T cell receptor beta chains from one sample, sequenced in a study of blood T cell repertoires in COVID-19. Sequencing was performed with immunoSEQ multiplex PCR; in TCRdb, only in-frame clones are kept and a portion is missing. The sample shows about 530,000 clones, roughly nine tenths of them seen only once. The sample taken for sequencing was peripheral blood. The receptors originated from a woman in her forties or fifties with COVID-19, enrolled during active disease. CDR3s include the opening cysteine and the closing phenylalanine or tryptophan. Fields, in order: V gene, clone size, D gene, J gene, CDR3 protein, CDR3 DNA. The D gene is left open where the match is weak. For some rows the clone size is stated as once, few or many, or as a class when expanded; others skip it.

V: TRBV13; size: -; D: TRBD2; J: TRBJ2-2; CDR3: CASSSRLAGATGELFF; DNA: TGTGCCAGCAGCTCGAGACTAGCGGGGGCAACCGGGGAGCTGTTTTTT
V: TRBV7-9; size: -; D: -; J: TRBJ1-1; CDR3: CASGGLTFNMNTEAFF; DNA: TGTGCCAGCGGGGGACTAACCTTTAACATGAACACTGAAGCTTTCTTT
V: TRBV19; size: -; D: -; J: TRBJ1-2; CDR3: CASTTGNYGYTF; DNA: TGTGCCAGCACAACAGGGAACTATGGCTACACCTTC
V: TRBV27; size: -; D: TRBD1; J: TRBJ1-1; CDR3: CASTPGQGFATEAFF; DNA: TGTGCCAGCACACCGGGACAGGGATTTGCCACTGAAGCTTTCTTT
V: TRBV10-3; size: -; D: TRBD1; J: TRBJ2-7; CDR3: CAISAGQGTNEQYF; DNA: TGTGCCATCAGTGCAGGACAGGGGACCAACGAGCAGTACTTC
V: TRBV27; size: once; D: TRBD1; J: TRBJ2-1; CDR3: CASSLFATGGLNNEQFF; DNA: TGTGCCAGCAGTTTATTCGCGACAGGGGGCTTGAACAATGAGCAGTTCTTC
V: TRBV19; size: -; D: TRBD1; J: TRBJ2-2; CDR3: CASSTTGYTGELFF; DNA: TGTGCCAGTAGTACGACAGGGTACACCGGGGAGCTGTTTTTT
V: TRBV7-2; size: -; D: -; J: TRBJ1-2; CDR3: CASSLGPDYGYTF; DNA: TGTGCCAGCAGCTTAGGGCCAGACTATGGCTACACCTTC
V: TRBV6-5; size: -; D: -; J: TRBJ1-1; CDR3: CASRIGWARTEAFF; DNA: TGTGCCAGCAGGATTGGTTGGGCACGGACTGAAGCTTTCTTT
V: TRBV19; size: -; D: -; J: TRBJ1-2; CDR3: CASSPAWGQPYGYTF; DNA: TGTGCCAGTAGCCCGGCGTGGGGACAACCCTATGGCTACACCTTC
V: TRBV2; size: -; D: TRBD2; J: TRBJ2-7; CDR3: CASSESGGLVKEQYF; DNA: TGTGCCAGCAGTGAATCGGGGGGACTGGTTAAAGAGCAGTACTTC
V: TRBV12-5; size: few; D: -; J: TRBJ1-1; CDR3: CASGFWNTEAFF; DNA: TGTGCTAGTGGCTTCTGGAACACTGAAGCTTTCTTT
V: TRBV12-5; size: -; D: -; J: TRBJ1-2; CDR3: CASGFSGDGYTF; DNA: TGTGCTAGTGGTTTCTCCGGGGATGGCTACACCTTC
V: TRBV6-6; size: -; D: TRBD2; J: TRBJ2-3; CDR3: CASSSKRGSDTDTQYF; DNA: TGTGCCAGCAGTTCAAAGCGGGGGAGCGACACAGATACGCAGTATTTT
V: TRBV9; size: -; D: -; J: TRBJ1-2; CDR3: CASSVSYREVSGYTF; DNA: TGTGCCAGCAGCGTAAGTTACAGGGAAGTGAGTGGCTACACCTTC
V: TRBV5-5; size: -; D: -; J: TRBJ1-1; CDR3: CASSLMLQVTEAFF; DNA: TGTGCCAGCAGCTTGATGTTGCAGGTAACTGAAGCTTTCTTT
V: TRBV9; size: -; D: -; J: TRBJ1-6; CDR3: CASSVEEAHSPLHF; DNA: TGTGCCAGCAGCGTAGAGGAGGCCCATTCACCCCTCCACTTT
V: TRBV18; size: -; D: TRBD1; J: TRBJ1-2; CDR3: CASSPGDRDFYTF; DNA: TGTGCCAGCTCACCGGGGGACAGGGATTTCTACACCTTC
V: TRBV30; size: -; D: -; J: TRBJ1-2; CDR3: CAWSVGGVGGYTF; DNA: TGTGCCTGGAGTGTAGGAGGGGTTGGTGGCTACACCTTC
V: TRBV6-5; size: -; D: -; J: TRBJ1-1; CDR3: CASSRGTEAFF; DNA: TGTGCCAGCAGTCGGGGTACTGAAGCTTTCTTT
V: TRBV3-1/TRBV3-2; size: -; D: -; J: TRBJ2-3; CDR3: CASSQEWLNTQYF; DNA: TGTGCCAGCAGCCAAGAGTGGCTTAATACGCAGTATTTT
V: TRBV10-1; size: -; D: -; J: TRBJ2-7; CDR3: CASSEDFRPHEQYF; DNA: TGCGCCAGCAGTGAGGACTTCCGACCCCACGAGCAGTACTTC
V: TRBV11-2; size: once; D: -; J: TRBJ1-1; CDR3: CASSVRWSKAFF; DNA: TGTGCCAGCAGCGTTCGGTGGAGTAAAGCTTTCTTT
V: TRBV6-5; size: -; D: -; J: TRBJ1-2; CDR3: CASRTSPNYGYTF; DNA: TGTGCCAGCAGAACATCGCCTAACTATGGCTACACCTTC
V: TRBV10-1; size: -; D: -; J: TRBJ2-5; CDR3: CASSGLRGGKETQYF; DNA: TGCGCCAGCAGTGGCCTAAGGGGCGGAAAAGAGACCCAGTACTTC
V: TRBV3-1/TRBV3-2; size: -; D: -; J: TRBJ1-2; CDR3: CASSQDFEGIDYGYTF; DNA: TGTGCCAGCAGCCAAGATTTCGAGGGCATCGACTATGGCTACACCTTC
V: TRBV2; size: -; D: TRBD2; J: TRBJ2-7; CDR3: CASSEGLADYSEQYF; DNA: TGTGCCAGCAGTGAAGGGCTAGCGGATTATTCCGAGCAGTACTTC
V: TRBV7-9; size: -; D: TRBD2; J: TRBJ2-2; CDR3: CASSPEVGLAGLNTGELFF; DNA: TGTGCCAGCAGCCCGGAGGTGGGACTAGCGGGGTTGAACACCGGGGAGCTGTTTTTT
V: TRBV28; size: -; D: TRBD1; J: TRBJ1-2; CDR3: CASSLRTGVYGYTF; DNA: TGTGCCAGCAGTCTCCGGACAGGGGTATATGGCTACACCTTC
V: TRBV13; size: -; D: TRBD2; J: TRBJ2-3; CDR3: CATSRGTSGGARTDTQYF; DNA: TGTGCCACCTCGAGGGGGACTAGCGGGGGGGCCCGCACAGATACGCAGTATTTT
V: TRBV27; size: -; D: TRBD1; J: TRBJ2-7; CDR3: CASSNLGDRGREQYF; DNA: TGTGCCAGCAGCAATCTGGGGGACAGGGGGCGCGAGCAGTACTTC
V: TRBV4-1; size: -; D: -; J: TRBJ1-2; CDR3: CASSPNGGGAYGYTF; DNA: TGCGCCAGCAGCCCCAATGGGGGGGGCGCCTATGGCTACACCTTC
V: TRBV24-1; size: -; D: -; J: TRBJ2-3; CDR3: CATSSGTDTQYF; DNA: TGTGCCACCTCTAGCGGCACAGATACGCAGTATTTT
V: TRBV19; size: -; D: -; J: TRBJ2-7; CDR3: CASSIDGQSEQYF; DNA: TGTGCCAGTAGTATAGATGGGCAATCGGAGCAGTACTTC
V: TRBV5-1; size: -; D: TRBD2; J: TRBJ2-7; CDR3: CASMLGAGDYEQYF; DNA: TGCGCCAGCATGCTTGGGGCGGGAGACTACGAGCAGTACTTC
V: TRBV6-6; size: -; D: -; J: TRBJ1-2; CDR3: CASRITEYHGYTF; DNA: TGTGCCAGCAGGATCACAGAATACCATGGCTACACCTTC
V: TRBV5-6; size: -; D: -; J: TRBJ2-5; CDR3: CASSLEGREETQYF; DNA: TGTGCCAGCAGCTTGGAGGGCAGGGAAGAGACCCAGTACTTC
V: TRBV9; size: few; D: -; J: TRBJ2-7; CDR3: CASSSHRVGEQYF; DNA: TGTGCCAGCAGCTCCCACAGGGTGGGCGAGCAGTACTTC